This T cell receptor (beta chain) was documented in a study of T cells after yellow fever vaccination. Production of TCR cDNA was by 5'RACE template switching, which also added a universal primer site and UMIs. TCRdb recomputed calls from the 5' RACE reads with MiXCR, one row per CDR3 protein. The sample yields approximately 550,000 distinct CDR3 sequences, about 13% seen once. J lost 2 bases, V lost 3 bases, and 11 bases had no gene match. There are 17 residues in the CDR3. Germline lookup yields CDR1 MGHDK and CDR2 SYGVNS. The receptor was isolated from a man under 40 who received the YFV17D yellow fever vaccine. V usage is TRBV25-1 and J usage is TRBJ2-7, with TRBD1 identical over 9 bases. The material sequenced was PBMCs, taken on the day of the yellow fever booster vaccination. The CDR3 nucleotides read TGTGCCAGCAGTGACCGAAAGAGGAACAGGGGGCCCTACGAGCAGTACTTC. Amino acid sequence: CASSDRKRNRGPYEQYF.